Below are 12 T cell receptor beta chains sequenced from a single sample in a study of blood T cells in healthy people across ages. Primers used in a second PCR of roughly 6 to 12 cycles were a sample-barcoded 5' primer and a J-beta primer mix. Each CDR3 protein is one row after TCRdb ran MiXCR on the 5' RACE reads. The profile shows about 1.4 million distinct CDR3 sequences, around 59% of them singletons. Sequencing was carried out using blood. The receptors stem from a man in his late teens or twenties in good health.

About this clonotype itself: One junction end disagrees with the germline gene, perhaps due to a read error. V gene TRBV27 combines with J gene TRBJ1-2; D uncertain. This CDR3 has 14 residues. CDR1 and CDR2 from the germline V gene are MNHEY and SMNVEV (reference sequence). Written as DNA, the CDR3 is TGTGCTAGCAGTTCACCCCGGGTTCCTAATGTATACACCTTC. Its translation: CASSSPRVPNVYTF.

The chain joins TRBV9 to TRBJ2-3, with TRBD1 matching 10 bases. The V gene's germline CDR1 is SGDLS and CDR2 YYNGEE. The CDR3 spans 16 residues. The J segment lost 1 base and the V segment lost 0 bases, leaving 2 bases of the junction unmatched. Written as DNA, the CDR3 is TGTGCCAGCAGCGTAGGTGGGACAGGGGGCACAGATACGCAGTATTTT. Protein sequence: CASSVGGTGGTDTQYF.

V gene TRBV20-1 combines with J gene TRBJ2-1, with 10 bases that match TRBD2. The CDR3 runs to 17 residues. Germline CDR1 DFQATT, CDR2 SNEGSKA (reference sequence). The ends lost 5 bases at V and 0 bases at J; junction bases unmatched: 10. The chain's CDR3 is CSAWEAGGFSSYNEQFF. DNA for the CDR3: TGCAGTGCTTGGGAAGCGGGGGGGTTTAGCTCCTACAATGAGCAGTTCTTC.

The chain couples TRBV10-3 to TRBJ2-1; D assignment may be TRBD1 or TRBD2 (7 bases each). Germline CDR1 reads ENHRY; CDR2 reads SYGVKD. With 4 bases removed from V and 7 bases from J, the gap between germline ends came to 14 bases. The CDR3 loop spans 14 amino acids. This CDR3 reads CAISAGGGRNEQFF. CDR3 in DNA: TGTGCCATCAGTGCAGGGGGGGGTCGGAATGAGCAGTTCTTC.

Only a few counts were recorded for this clonotype. The rearrangement links TRBV5-1 to TRBJ2-7, with 9 bases matching TRBD1. Germline trimming cut 2 bases from V and 5 bases from J; bases unmatched to any gene: 5. Germline V CDR1 and CDR2: SGHRS, YFSETQ. The CDR3 sequence is 14 residues long. The CDR3 spells CASSFRTGVHEQYF. CDR3 sequence (DNA): TGCGCCAGCAGCTTCCGGACAGGGGTCCACGAGCAGTACTTC.

V gene TRBV4-1 combines with J gene TRBJ2-7, with D unresolved. CDR1 and CDR2 (germline): MGHRA, YSYEKL. Between the trimmed V and J ends, which lost 4 bases and 3 bases, there was a span of 10 bases. This CDR3 comprises 13 residues. CDR3 residues: CASSPHVDYEQYF. DNA of the CDR3: TGCGCCAGCAGCCCCCATGTAGACTACGAGCAGTACTTC.

This clonotype was recorded a few times. The chain is built from TRBV28 and TRBJ2-7, with TRBD1 matching over 7 bases. The germline gives CDR1 MDHEN, CDR2 SYDVKM. With 3 bases clipped from V and 4 bases from J, the junction kept 6 bases outside the gene matches. This CDR3 is built from 14 residues. This CDR3 is CASSFKGGNYEQYF. The CDR3 DNA sequence: TGTGCCAGCAGTTTCAAAGGGGGCAATTACGAGCAGTACTTC.

This clonotype was found a few times. The J gene is TRBJ1-5, the V gene TRBV20-1, with D unclear. The V end was cut by 2 bases, the J end by 4 bases, with 3 bases between. The germline gives CDR1 DFQATT, CDR2 SNEGSKA (reference sequence). The CDR3 length is 11 residues. The CDR3 protein is CSARQNQPQHF. DNA of the CDR3: TGCAGTGCTAGACAAAATCAGCCCCAGCATTTT.

As to this clonotype: A read error may account for a junction end that differs from germline. V and J are TRBV6-1 and TRBJ2-1; 12 bases align to TRBD2. Per germline, CDR1 MNHNS and CDR2 SASEGT. This CDR3 has 14 residues. The CDR3 protein is CVSSELAGGNEQFF. The CDR3 DNA reads TGTGTCAGCAGCGAACTAGCGGGAGGCAATGAGCAGTTCTTC.

The table lists this clonotype with a few counts. The chain couples TRBV5-1 to TRBJ2-1; D possibly corresponds to TRBD2 (5 bases). Germline V gene data show CDR1 as SGHRS and CDR2 as YFSETQ. Trimming took 4 bases from V and 3 from J, leaving 17 bases between them. This CDR3 comprises 16 residues. CDR3 nucleotides: TGCGCCAGCAGCCCGGGGAGCTACCGTGACTACAATGAGCAGTTCTTC. Residues: CASSPGSYRDYNEQFF.

V and J are TRBV28 and TRBJ2-7, with TRBD2 identical over 7 bases. The DNA end is a closer match to TRBJ2-5, so the J assignment may be wrong. The germline V gene has CDR1 MDHEN and CDR2 SYDVKM. The CDR3 length is 14 residues. Here the CDR3 reads CASSLRGTKETQYF. CDR3 in DNA: TGTGCCAGCAGTTTGCGGGGGACCAAAGAGACCCAGTACTTC.

The count of this clonotype is one. The chain carries TRBV2 and TRBJ2-1; D gene ambiguous. V was pared by 8 bases and J by 0 bases, with 14 bases between. Germline V gene sequence: CDR1 SNHLY, CDR2 FYNNEI. The CDR3 has 15 residues. CDR3 DNA: TGTGCCAGCCTTGCTGGGCCAAACTCCTACAATGAGCAGTTCTTC. Protein: CASLAGPNSYNEQFF. Variable domain in full (rest from reference TRBV2 and TRBJ2-1): EPEVTQTPSHQVTQMGQEVILRCVPISNHLYFYWYRQILGQKVEFLVSFYNNEISEKSEIFDDQFSVERPDGSNFTLKIRSTKLEDSAMYFCASLAGPNSYNEQFFGPGTRLTVL.